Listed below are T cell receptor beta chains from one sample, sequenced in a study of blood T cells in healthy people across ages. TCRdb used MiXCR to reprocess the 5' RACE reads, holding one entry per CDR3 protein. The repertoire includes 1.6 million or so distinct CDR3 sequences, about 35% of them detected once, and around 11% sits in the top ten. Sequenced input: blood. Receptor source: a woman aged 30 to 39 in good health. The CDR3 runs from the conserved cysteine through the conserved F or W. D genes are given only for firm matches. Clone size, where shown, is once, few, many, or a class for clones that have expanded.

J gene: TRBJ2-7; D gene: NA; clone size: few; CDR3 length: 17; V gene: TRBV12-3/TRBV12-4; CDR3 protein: CASSLKGLGTPTYEQYF; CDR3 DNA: TGTGCCAGCAGTTTAAAGGGACTCGGTACGCCTACCTACGAGCAGTACTTC
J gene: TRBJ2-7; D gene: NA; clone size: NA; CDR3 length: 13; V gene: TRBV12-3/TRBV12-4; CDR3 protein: CASSLRVVCEQYF; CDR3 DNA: TGTGCCAGCAGTCTCAGGGTGGTGTGCGAGCAGTACTTC
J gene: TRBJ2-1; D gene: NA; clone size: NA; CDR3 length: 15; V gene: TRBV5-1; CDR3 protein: CASSLKSGVRNEQFF; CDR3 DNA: TGCGCCAGCAGCTTGAAGTCAGGGGTTCGCAATGAGCAGTTCTTC
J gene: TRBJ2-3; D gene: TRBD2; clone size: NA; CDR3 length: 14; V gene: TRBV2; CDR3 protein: CASGEGPSTDTQYF; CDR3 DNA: TGTGCCAGCGGGGAGGGCCCTAGCACAGATACGCAGTATTTT
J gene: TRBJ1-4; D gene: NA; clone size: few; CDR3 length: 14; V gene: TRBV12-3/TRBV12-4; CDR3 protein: CASTLGGLGEKLFF; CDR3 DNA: TGTGCCAGCACCTTGGGAGGACTGGGAGAAAAACTGTTTTTT
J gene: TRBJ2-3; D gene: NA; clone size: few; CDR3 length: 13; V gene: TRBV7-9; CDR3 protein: CASSQDSLDTQYF; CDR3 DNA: TGTGCCAGCAGCCAAGACTCCCTAGATACGCAGTATTTT
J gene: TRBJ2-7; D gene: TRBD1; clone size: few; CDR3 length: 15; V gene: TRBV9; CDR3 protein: CASSDTLGTGDEQYF; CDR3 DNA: TGTGCCAGCAGCGATACTCTCGGGACAGGGGACGAGCAGTACTTC
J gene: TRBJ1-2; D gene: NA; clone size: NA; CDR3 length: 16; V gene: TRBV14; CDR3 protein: CASSQDWSGFGAGYTF; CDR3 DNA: TGTGCCAGCAGCCAAGATTGGTCGGGTTTCGGGGCTGGCTACACCTTC
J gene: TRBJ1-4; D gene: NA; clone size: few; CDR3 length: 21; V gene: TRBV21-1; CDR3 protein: CASSKRSPCRGRWATNEKLFF; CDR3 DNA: TGTGCCAGCAGCAAAAGAAGCCCCTGCAGGGGTCGGTGGGCAACTAATGAAAAACTGTTTTTT
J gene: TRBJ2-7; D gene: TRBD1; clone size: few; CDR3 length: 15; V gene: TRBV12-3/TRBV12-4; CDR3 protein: CASSPGQGVGSEQYF; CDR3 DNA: TGTGCCAGCAGCCCAGGACAGGGGGTTGGTAGCGAGCAGTACTTC
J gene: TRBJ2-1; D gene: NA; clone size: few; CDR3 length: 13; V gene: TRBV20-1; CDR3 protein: CSAVFSSYNEQFF; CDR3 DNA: TGCAGTGCTGTATTTAGCTCCTACAATGAGCAGTTCTTC
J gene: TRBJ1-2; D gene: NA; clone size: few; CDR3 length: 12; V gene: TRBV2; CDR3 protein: CASSDLSYGYTF; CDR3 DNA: TGTGCCAGCAGTGATCTAAGCTATGGCTACACCTTC
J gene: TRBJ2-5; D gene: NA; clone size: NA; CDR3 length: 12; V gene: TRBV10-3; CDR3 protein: CAISGMRETQYF; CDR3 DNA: TGTGCCATCAGTGGAATGCGAGAGACCCAGTACTTC
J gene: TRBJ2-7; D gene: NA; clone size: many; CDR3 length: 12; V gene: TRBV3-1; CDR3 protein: CASSAPTYEQYF; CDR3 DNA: TGTGCCAGCAGCGCCCCTACCTACGAGCAGTACTTC
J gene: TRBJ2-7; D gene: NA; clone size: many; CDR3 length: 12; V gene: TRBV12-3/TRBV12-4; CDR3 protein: CASSRQYYEQYF; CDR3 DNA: TGTGCCAGCAGTAGACAGTACTACGAGCAGTACTTC
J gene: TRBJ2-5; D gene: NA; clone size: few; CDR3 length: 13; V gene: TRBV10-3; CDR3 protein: CAISESEMETQYF; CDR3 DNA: TGTGCCATCAGTGAGTCTGAGATGGAGACCCAGTACTTC
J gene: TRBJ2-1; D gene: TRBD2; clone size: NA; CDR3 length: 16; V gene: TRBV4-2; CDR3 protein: CASSQVLGGGNNEQFF; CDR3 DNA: TGTGCCAGCAGCCAAGTTTTGGGGGGGGGTAACAATGAGCAGTTCTTC
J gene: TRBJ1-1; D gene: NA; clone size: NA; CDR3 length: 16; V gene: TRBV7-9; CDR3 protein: CASSLRTARMNTEAFF; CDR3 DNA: TGTGCCAGCAGCTTAAGGACAGCGAGGATGAACACTGAAGCTTTCTTT
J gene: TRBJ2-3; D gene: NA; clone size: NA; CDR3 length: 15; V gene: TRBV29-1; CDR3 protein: CSVAPWGRRTDTQYF; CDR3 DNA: TGCAGCGTTGCGCCATGGGGCAGGAGGACAGATACGCAGTATTTT
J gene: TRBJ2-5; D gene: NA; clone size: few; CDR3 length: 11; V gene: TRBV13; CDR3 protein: CASSTHGTQYF; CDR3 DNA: TGTGCCAGCAGCACCCACGGGACCCAGTACTTC
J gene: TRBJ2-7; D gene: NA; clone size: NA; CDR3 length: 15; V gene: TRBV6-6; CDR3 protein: CASSYSYGTIYEQYF; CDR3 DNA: TGTGCCAGCAGTTACTCCTACGGAACTATCTACGAGCAGTACTTC
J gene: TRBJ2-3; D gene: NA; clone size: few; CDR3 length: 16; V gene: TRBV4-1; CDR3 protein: CASSQDSPGRADTQYF; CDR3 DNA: TGCGCCAGCAGCCAAGATTCTCCGGGAAGGGCAGATACGCAGTATTTT
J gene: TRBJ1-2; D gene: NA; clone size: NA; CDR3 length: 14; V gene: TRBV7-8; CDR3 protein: CASSTGTFNYGYTF; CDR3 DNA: TGTGCCAGCAGCACCGGGACATTTAACTATGGCTACACCTTC
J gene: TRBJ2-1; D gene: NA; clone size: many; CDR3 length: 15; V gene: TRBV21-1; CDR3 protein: CASSNKAGPYNEQFF; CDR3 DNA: TGTGCCAGCAGCAACAAAGCGGGGCCGTACAATGAGCAGTTCTTC
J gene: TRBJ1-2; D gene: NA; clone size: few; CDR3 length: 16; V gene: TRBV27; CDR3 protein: CASSFSTGEVKYGYTF; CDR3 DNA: TGTGCCAGCAGCTTCTCGACAGGAGAGGTCAAGTATGGCTACACCTTC
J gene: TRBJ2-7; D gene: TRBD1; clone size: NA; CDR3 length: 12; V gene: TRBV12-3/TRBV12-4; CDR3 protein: CAGRDSSYEQYF; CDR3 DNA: TGTGCCGGTCGGGACAGTTCCTACGAGCAGTACTTC
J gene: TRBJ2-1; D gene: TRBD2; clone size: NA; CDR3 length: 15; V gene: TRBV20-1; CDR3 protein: CSVSPLAGAGNEQFF; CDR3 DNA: TGCAGTGTTAGTCCCCTAGCGGGAGCGGGGAATGAGCAGTTCTTC
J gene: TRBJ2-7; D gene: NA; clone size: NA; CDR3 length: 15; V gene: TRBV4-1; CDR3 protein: CASSQDGLLRYEQYF; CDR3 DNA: TGCGCCAGCAGCCAAGATGGACTACTTCGATACGAGCAGTACTTC
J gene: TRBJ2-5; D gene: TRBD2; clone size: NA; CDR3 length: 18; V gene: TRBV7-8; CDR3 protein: CASSPTAGANNYGETQYF; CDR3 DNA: TGTGCCAGCAGCCCGACAGCGGGGGCAAATAACTACGGGGAGACCCAGTACTTC
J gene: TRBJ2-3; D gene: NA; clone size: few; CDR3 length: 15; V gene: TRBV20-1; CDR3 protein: CSANRPHGGTDTQYF; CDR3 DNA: TGCAGTGCTAACCGCCCTCACGGGGGCACAGATACGCAGTATTTT